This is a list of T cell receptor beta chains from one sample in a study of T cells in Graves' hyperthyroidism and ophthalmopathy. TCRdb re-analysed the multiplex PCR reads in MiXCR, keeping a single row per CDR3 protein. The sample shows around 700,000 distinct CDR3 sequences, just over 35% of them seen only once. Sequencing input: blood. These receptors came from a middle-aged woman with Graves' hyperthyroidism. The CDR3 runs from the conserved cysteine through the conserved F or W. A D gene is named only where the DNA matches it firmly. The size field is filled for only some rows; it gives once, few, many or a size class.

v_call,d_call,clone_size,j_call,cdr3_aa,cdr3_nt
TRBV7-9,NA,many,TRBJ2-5,CASSPRGTDQETQYF,TGTGCCAGCAGCCCCCGGGGGACAGACCAAGAGACCCAGTACTTC
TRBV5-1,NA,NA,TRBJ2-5,CASSLDTTGETQYF,TGCGCCAGCAGCTTGGACACAACGGGGGAGACCCAGTACTTC
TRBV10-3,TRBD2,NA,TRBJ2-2,CASRTVAGGTGELFF,TGTGCCAGCAGGACGGTAGCGGGAGGGACCGGGGAGCTGTTTTTT
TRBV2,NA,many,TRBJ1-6,CASRTAPSSYNSPLHF,TGTGCCAGCCGAACGGCCCCGAGCTCCTATAATTCACCCCTCCACTTT
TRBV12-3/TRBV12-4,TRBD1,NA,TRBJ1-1,CASSPQGFVGAFF,TGTGCCAGCAGCCCACAGGGGTTTGTTGGAGCTTTCTTT
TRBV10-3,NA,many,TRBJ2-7,CAISESRGGVTYEQYF,TGTGCCATCAGTGAGTCTAGGGGGGGCGTGACCTACGAGCAGTACTTC
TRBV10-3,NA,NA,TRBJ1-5,CAISEDRFSNQPQHF,TGTGCCATCAGTGAGGACAGGTTTAGCAATCAGCCCCAGCATTTT
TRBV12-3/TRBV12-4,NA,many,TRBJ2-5,CASSAFGWAKETQYF,TGTGCCAGCAGCGCTTTCGGATGGGCCAAAGAGACCCAGTACTTC
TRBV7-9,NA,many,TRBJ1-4,CASSPSGGDEKLFF,TGTGCCAGCAGCCCTTCCGGGGGGGATGAAAAACTGTTTTTT
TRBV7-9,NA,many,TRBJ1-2,CASSLTEYGYTF,TGTGCCAGCAGCTTGACAGAATATGGCTACACCTTC
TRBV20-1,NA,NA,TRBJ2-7,CSARERGLSYEQYF,TGCAGTGCTAGAGAAAGGGGCCTGTCCTACGAGCAGTACTTC
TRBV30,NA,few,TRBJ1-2,CAWSAHGVGYTF,TGTGCCTGGAGTGCCCACGGGGTTGGCTACACCTTC
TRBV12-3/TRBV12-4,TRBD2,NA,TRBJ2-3,CASSFLLAGGQDTQYF,TGTGCCAGCAGTTTTTTACTAGCGGGGGGGCAAGATACGCAGTATTTT
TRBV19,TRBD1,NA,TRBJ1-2,CASKDRGRYGYTF,TGTGCCAGTAAAGACAGGGGGCGTTATGGCTACACCTTC
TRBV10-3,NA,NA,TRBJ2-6,CASNPVASGANVLTF,TGTGCCAGCAACCCTGTGGCCTCTGGGGCCAACGTCCTGACTTTC
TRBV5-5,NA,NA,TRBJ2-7,CASSLGSPPEQYF,TGTGCCAGCAGCTTGGGGTCCCCCCCCGAGCAGTACTTC
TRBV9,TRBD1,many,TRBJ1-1,CASSVGTGRTEAFF,TGTGCCAGCAGCGTAGGGACAGGGAGAACTGAAGCTTTCTTT
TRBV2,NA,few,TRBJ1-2,CASSEQGVNYGYTF,TGTGCCAGCAGTGAACAGGGAGTCAACTATGGCTACACCTTC
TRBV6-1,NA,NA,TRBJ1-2,CASSEVAGLNYGYTF,TGTGCCAGCAGTGAAGTGGCAGGGCTCAACTATGGCTACACCTTC
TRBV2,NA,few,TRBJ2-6,CASRDPHSGANVLTF,TGTGCCAGCAGGGACCCTCACTCTGGGGCCAACGTCCTGACTTTC
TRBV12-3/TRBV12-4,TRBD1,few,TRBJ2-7,CASSSMGQGIYEQYF,TGTGCCAGCAGTTCCATGGGACAGGGAATATACGAGCAGTACTTC
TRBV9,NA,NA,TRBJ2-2,CASSPVTGTNTGELFF,TGTGCCAGCAGCCCCGTGACAGGCACGAACACCGGGGAGCTGTTTTTT
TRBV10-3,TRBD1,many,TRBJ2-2,CAISGDRDGELFF,TGTGCCATCAGTGGGGACAGGGACGGGGAGCTGTTTTTT